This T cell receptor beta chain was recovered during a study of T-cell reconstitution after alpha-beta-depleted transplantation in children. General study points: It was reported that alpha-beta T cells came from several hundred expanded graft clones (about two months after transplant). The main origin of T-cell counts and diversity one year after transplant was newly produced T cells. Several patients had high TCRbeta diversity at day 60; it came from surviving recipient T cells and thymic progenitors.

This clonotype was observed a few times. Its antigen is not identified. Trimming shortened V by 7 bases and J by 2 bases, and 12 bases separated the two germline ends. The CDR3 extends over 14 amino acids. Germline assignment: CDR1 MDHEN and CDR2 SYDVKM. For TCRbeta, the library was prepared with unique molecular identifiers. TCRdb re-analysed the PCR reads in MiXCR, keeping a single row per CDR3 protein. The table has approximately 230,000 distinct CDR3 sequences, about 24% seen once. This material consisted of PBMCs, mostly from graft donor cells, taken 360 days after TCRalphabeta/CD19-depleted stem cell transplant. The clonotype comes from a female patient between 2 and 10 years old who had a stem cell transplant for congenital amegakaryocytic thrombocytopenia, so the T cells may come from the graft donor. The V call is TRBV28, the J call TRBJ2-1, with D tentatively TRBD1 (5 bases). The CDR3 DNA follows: TGTGCCAGCAAAAAAGGGGCGGCCTACAATGAGCAGTTCTTC. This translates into CASKKGAAYNEQFF.